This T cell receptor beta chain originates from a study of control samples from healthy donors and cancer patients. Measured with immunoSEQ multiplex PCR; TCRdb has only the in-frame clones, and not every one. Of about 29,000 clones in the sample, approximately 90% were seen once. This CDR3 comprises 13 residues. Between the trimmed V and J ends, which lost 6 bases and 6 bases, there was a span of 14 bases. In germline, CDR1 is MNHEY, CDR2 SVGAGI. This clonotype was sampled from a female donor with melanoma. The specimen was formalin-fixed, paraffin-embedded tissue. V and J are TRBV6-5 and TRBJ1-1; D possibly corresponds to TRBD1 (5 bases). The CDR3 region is CASSPQGGSEAFF. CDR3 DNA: TGTGCCAGCAGCCCCCAGGGAGGCTCTGAAGCTTTCTTT.